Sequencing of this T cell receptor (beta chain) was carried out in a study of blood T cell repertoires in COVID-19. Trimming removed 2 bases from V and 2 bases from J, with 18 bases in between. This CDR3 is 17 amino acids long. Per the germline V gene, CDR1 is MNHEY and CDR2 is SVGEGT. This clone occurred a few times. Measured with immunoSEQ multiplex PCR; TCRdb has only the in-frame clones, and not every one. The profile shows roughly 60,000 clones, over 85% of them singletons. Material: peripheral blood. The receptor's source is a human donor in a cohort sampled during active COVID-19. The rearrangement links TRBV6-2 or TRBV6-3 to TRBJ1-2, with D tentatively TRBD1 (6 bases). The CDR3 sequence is CASSYPDRTRRNYGYTF. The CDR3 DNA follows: TGTGCCAGCAGTTACCCCGACAGGACGAGACGGAACTATGGCTACACCTTC.